This section outlines one TCR beta chain sequence together with its context. Its antigen remains unknown. The sample comes from a study of response to subunit inactivated influenza vaccine. TCRdb independently ran MiXCR on the RT-PCR reads; one entry per CDR3 protein. The data contain more than 700,000 distinct CDR3 sequences, 20% to 25% of them singletons. Study-wide results and caveats: Authors suggested seasonal influenza vaccinations each recruit few new T cells.

Germline values: CDR1 SGDLS, CDR2 YYNGEE. The CDR3 has 14 residues. Trimming left V 4 bases short and J 4 bases short, with 15 bases between. The chain links TRBV9 to TRBJ2-7, with a tentative D call TRBD1 (5 bases). The origin of this receptor is a man aged 45 to 65 who received an inactivated influenza vaccine. The specimen was PBMCs from blood, collected around 5 days after vaccination. CDR3 coding DNA: TGTGCCAGCAGCCCCCGACAGAGTCAGTACGAGCAGTACTTC. It yields the protein CASSPRQSQYEQYF.